These T cell receptor beta chains were read from a single sample in a study of T cell repertoires in cytomegalovirus infection. What these receptors recognize is not known. In TCRdb, the reads were re-called with MiXCR into one record per CDR3 protein. The table lists roughly 860,000 distinct CDR3 sequences, around a third of them singletons. The material sequenced was cultured CD8+ T cells from PBMCs, taken from culture after CMV antigen stimulation. Receptor source: a human donor in good health (CMV status not recorded). Some clones in this sample may be carry-over from other donors' samples. Both conserved end residues are trimmed from each CDR3. Fields, in order: D gene, V gene, CDR3 protein. D genes are given only for firm matches.

d_gene: -; v_gene: TRBV19; CDR3aa: ASSIVGSDEQF
d_gene: -; v_gene: TRBV7-2; CDR3aa: ASSFHNEQF
d_gene: TRBD2; v_gene: TRBV20-1; CDR3aa: SARGLAGELGELF
d_gene: TRBD1; v_gene: TRBV19; CDR3aa: ASDGRGAVGYT
d_gene: -; v_gene: TRBV6-6; CDR3aa: ASSYVYNISGNTIY
d_gene: -; v_gene: TRBV7-4; CDR3aa: ASSHPGTIIAASYNEQF
d_gene: -; v_gene: TRBV19; CDR3aa: ASSASLGLNTEAF
d_gene: -; v_gene: TRBV12-3/TRBV12-4; CDR3aa: ASKRGGKDYGYT
d_gene: TRBD1; v_gene: TRBV6-1; CDR3aa: ASRPGGLRTDTQY
d_gene: TRBD2; v_gene: TRBV5-1; CDR3aa: ASSQPGGASPYNEQF
d_gene: -; v_gene: TRBV19; CDR3aa: ASNTMAGETQY
d_gene: TRBD1; v_gene: TRBV12-3/TRBV12-4; CDR3aa: ASTWVVSLGQGKGQPQH
d_gene: -; v_gene: TRBV28; CDR3aa: ASSFSVGDTENNEKLF
d_gene: TRBD1; v_gene: TRBV10-3; CDR3aa: VISTGGNTGELF
d_gene: TRBD1; v_gene: TRBV7-9; CDR3aa: ASSVNRDREESYEQY
d_gene: -; v_gene: TRBV9; CDR3aa: ASSVGGALYNEQF
d_gene: -; v_gene: TRBV7-9; CDR3aa: ASSGAGGQDVGID
d_gene: -; v_gene: TRBV7-2; CDR3aa: TSSLAGAKNQPQH
d_gene: -; v_gene: TRBV27; CDR3aa: ASSPGSYNEQF
d_gene: TRBD1; v_gene: TRBV9; CDR3aa: ASSPWTGGPEAF
d_gene: -; v_gene: TRBV5-6; CDR3aa: ASSLEPGPHNEQF
d_gene: TRBD1; v_gene: TRBV6-1; CDR3aa: ASSDLGTDYEQY
d_gene: -; v_gene: TRBV6-2/TRBV6-3; CDR3aa: ASSYDKDPFANTGELF
d_gene: TRBD2; v_gene: TRBV25-1; CDR3aa: ASSDWGTSGGNEQF
d_gene: -; v_gene: TRBV7-6; CDR3aa: ASSQQPGAYEQY
d_gene: -; v_gene: TRBV19; CDR3aa: ASSTSPGHLPDT
d_gene: -; v_gene: TRBV4-1; CDR3aa: ASSQGRGPLADTQY
d_gene: -; v_gene: TRBV6-1; CDR3aa: ASTQRGYNEQF
d_gene: TRBD1; v_gene: TRBV7-9; CDR3aa: VSSLETGGIADTQY
d_gene: -; v_gene: TRBV10-3; CDR3aa: AISEGRGLSYNEQF
d_gene: TRBD1; v_gene: TRBV12-3/TRBV12-4; CDR3aa: ASSPRDRGPNEQF
d_gene: -; v_gene: TRBV4-3; CDR3aa: ASSQDGRGYNEQF
d_gene: TRBD2; v_gene: TRBV2; CDR3aa: ASSEVAGGQETQY
d_gene: TRBD2; v_gene: TRBV12-3/TRBV12-4; CDR3aa: ASSPLYSGVETQY
d_gene: TRBD1; v_gene: TRBV7-9; CDR3aa: ASSGGQGKF
d_gene: -; v_gene: TRBV24-1; CDR3aa: ATSDFPYPGPPAEAF
d_gene: -; v_gene: TRBV7-8; CDR3aa: ATIDGRFNQPQH
d_gene: -; v_gene: TRBV23-1; CDR3aa: ASSQSQSGMETQY
d_gene: -; v_gene: TRBV19; CDR3aa: ASGTPNTEAF
d_gene: TRBD2; v_gene: TRBV28; CDR3aa: ASSLTRRGATDTQY
d_gene: -; v_gene: TRBV7-9; CDR3aa: ASSLSPSANNEQF
d_gene: TRBD1; v_gene: TRBV7-9; CDR3aa: ASSLIGTGGEEQY
d_gene: TRBD2; v_gene: TRBV6-6; CDR3aa: ASSYELAGANTGELF
d_gene: -; v_gene: TRBV4-1; CDR3aa: ASSQQGTDEQF
d_gene: -; v_gene: TRBV6-6; CDR3aa: ASRATNTGELF
d_gene: -; v_gene: TRBV27; CDR3aa: ASSFRGRPYEQY
d_gene: -; v_gene: TRBV7-3; CDR3aa: ASSFGGAYTDTQY
d_gene: TRBD1; v_gene: TRBV12-3/TRBV12-4; CDR3aa: ASSFRTGGRIIQY
d_gene: -; v_gene: TRBV7-6; CDR3aa: ASSRFRIGSRPYNEQF
d_gene: TRBD1; v_gene: TRBV7-9; CDR3aa: ASSHPGQSYNEQF
d_gene: -; v_gene: TRBV7-6; CDR3aa: ASSLVSEKRRNEKLF
d_gene: -; v_gene: TRBV7-8; CDR3aa: ASSLADTDPATNEKLF
d_gene: -; v_gene: TRBV7-6; CDR3aa: ASSRGGAPGEKLF
d_gene: -; v_gene: TRBV12-3/TRBV12-4; CDR3aa: ATRMEGPNQPQH
d_gene: -; v_gene: TRBV7-9; CDR3aa: ASSLDQVRSGANVLT